This entry describes one TCR beta chain. The target antigen is unknown. With 1 base removed from V and 6 bases from J, the gap between germline ends came to 10 bases. CDR1 and CDR2 from the germline V gene are MNHNS and SASEGT. The CDR3 runs to 14 residues. This entry belongs to a study of blood T cells in healthy people across ages. Overall study: Capture by template switching was about one barcoded beta molecule per two T cells.

Whole-study findings and limits: The long-lived group displayed more naive CD4+ cells, plus higher diversity, than the aged donors did.

For the second PCR, which ran for roughly 6 to 12 cycles, a sample-barcoded 5' primer and a J-beta primer mix were used. TCRdb reprocessed the 5' RACE reads with MiXCR, giving one entry per CDR3 protein. The sample has about 1.6 million distinct CDR3 sequences, about 32% seen once. The gene calls are TRBV6-1 and TRBJ1-5; no definite D call. The receptor was isolated from a woman in her thirties in good health. The sequenced sample consisted of blood. Here the CDR3 reads CASSEGPSTQPQHF. The CDR3 DNA sequence: TGTGCCAGCAGTGAAGGGCCTTCGACTCAGCCCCAGCATTTT.